The 14 T cell receptor beta chains presented below share a single source sample, sequenced in a study of long-term antiretroviral therapy in people with HIV (dated by TCRdb to the early 2020s). The immunoSEQ hsTCRB v3.0 assay was used at survey level resolution for TRB variable region sequencing. TCRdb took over this immuneACCESS table, retaining in-frame rearrangements with V and J assigned. Such tables are incomplete; in checked studies, under half of the missing clones stem from an unresolved V gene, and the remainder is unexplained. The table for this sample lists tens of thousands of clones; around 82% of them were counted only once. Together, the top ten hold approximately 12% of the sample. The source material was unsorted PBMCs, sampled 2.3 to 2.5 years after starting antiretroviral therapy. The receptors stem from a man in his forties with HIV.

The chain uses TRBV4-1 and TRBJ1-1; no clear D gene. Trimming took 3 bases from V and 2 from J, leaving 10 bases between them. Germline V lookup: CDR1 MGHRA, CDR2 YSYEKL. This CDR3 has 14 amino acids. Here the CDR3 reads CASSQVDVNTEAFF. DNA for the CDR3: TGCGCCAGCAGCCAGGTTGACGTAAACACTGAAGCTTTCTTT.

V and J are TRBV5-4 and TRBJ2-2, with D perhaps matching TRBD2 (5 bases). Germline V gene sequence: CDR1 SGHNT, CDR2 YYREEE (reference sequence). V was cut by 3 bases and J by 7 bases, with 16 bases left in between. This CDR3 spans 15 amino acids. In DNA, the CDR3 is TGTGCCAGCAGCTGGAGCCGAGGGCTCGGCGGGGAGCTGTTTTTT. Residues: CASSWSRGLGGELFF.

J is TRBJ2-3 and V is TRBV30, with D unclear. CDR1 GTSNPN and CDR2 SVGIG come from the germline V gene (reference sequence). The CDR3 spans 16 residues. Trimming cost V 0 bases and J 1 base, with 14 bases left between them. In DNA, the CDR3 is TGTGCCTGGAGTGTAATGGGCGTGCACGGCACAGATACGCAGTATTTT. Its protein is CAWSVMGVHGTDTQYF.

This chain links TRBV7-6 with TRBJ2-4, with D possibly being TRBD2 (6 bases). Per the germline V gene, CDR1 is SGHVS and CDR2 is FNYEAQ. CDR3 length equals 18 residues. Trimming removed 5 bases from V and 2 bases from J, with 22 bases in between. The CDR3 here is CASSDGIGEVATKNIQYF. CDR3 sequence (DNA): TGTGCCAGCAGCGACGGGATCGGGGAGGTCGCCACCAAAAACATTCAGTACTTC.

The CDR3 bases are TGCGCCAGCAGCTTACCACAGGGGAACTATGGCTACACCTTC. Protein sequence: CASSLPQGNYGYTF. The chain joins TRBV5-1 to TRBJ1-2, with 7 bases that match TRBD1. The V gene end was trimmed by 2 bases and the J gene end by 2 bases; junction bases not matched to a gene: 3. The CDR3 sequence is 14 residues long. Germline V gene lookup returns CDR1 SGHRS and CDR2 YFSETQ.

The J gene is TRBJ1-2, the V gene TRBV27, with TRBD1 as a possible D gene (6 bases). Trimming shortened V by 8 bases and J by 6 bases, and 19 bases separated the two germline ends. The CDR3 is made up of 14 amino acids. Germline CDR1 and CDR2: MNHEY and SMNVEV (reference sequence). CDR3 in DNA: TGTGCCAGCTCCCGATCGGCAGGGGATGATGGCTACACCTTC. Protein product: CASSRSAGDDGYTF.

The genes are TRBV6-5 and TRBJ2-3; 11 positions agree with TRBD1. CDR1 is MNHEY and CDR2 is SVGAGI in the germline V gene. There are 15 residues in the CDR3. V lost 6 bases and J lost 7; bases outside the gene matches: 9. The CDR3 loop is CASSPGTGGTNTQYF. The CDR3 nucleotides read TGTGCCAGCAGCCCCGGGACAGGGGGAACAAATACGCAGTATTTT.

V is TRBV5-6 and J is TRBJ2-3, with 12 nucleotides matching TRBD2. From germline, CDR1 is SGHDT and CDR2 YYEEEE. V lost 3 bases, J lost 3 bases, and 2 bases stayed unmatched. This CDR3 region has 15 residues. CDR3 region: CASSWTSGVTDTQYF. The CDR3 region has the DNA TGTGCCAGCAGCTGGACTAGCGGGGTGACAGATACGCAGTATTTT.

The rearrangement joins TRBV10-3 to TRBJ1-1, with D maybe TRBD1 (6 bases). Trimming cost V 8 bases and J 2 bases, with 21 bases left between them. The CDR3 is made up of 16 amino acids. Germline loops: CDR1 ENHRY, CDR2 SYGVKD. For the CDR3, the DNA is TGTGCCATCGTCGTCAGGGGCCAACTATTCAACACTGAAGCTTTCTTT. Its translation: CAIVVRGQLFNTEAFF.

The V gene is TRBV23-1, the J gene TRBJ1-3; no firm D call. TRBV23-1 is assigned to the ORF class and has an uncertain function. The CDR3 covers 17 residues. V was trimmed by 6 bases and J by 0 bases, leaving 18 bases between them. The CDR3 DNA reads as TGCGCCAGCAGAAAACTCATGGACGGAATCTCTGGAAACACCATATATTTT. This gives the protein CASRKLMDGISGNTIYF.

This sequence joins TRBV27 and TRBJ1-1; 9 bases map to TRBD1. Germline assignment: CDR1 MNHEY and CDR2 SMNVEV (reference sequence). This CDR3 spans 14 amino acids. Trimming took 7 bases from V and 9 from J; bases not matched to a gene: 12. In DNA, the CDR3 is TGTGCCAGCACCGCTCCGGGACAGGGCCAGAAAGCTTTCTTT. Amino acid sequence: CASTAPGQGQKAFF.

J is TRBJ2-1 and V is TRBV14; D not certain. V was clipped by 1 base and J by 7 bases, with 8 bases between them. Germline CDR1 reads SGHDN; CDR2 reads FVKESK. This CDR3 has 13 residues. CDR3 residues: CASSQVVGNEQFF. CDR3 nucleotide sequence: TGTGCCAGCAGCCAAGTAGTGGGGAATGAGCAGTTCTTC. The complete variable domain, with remaining parts taken from reference TRBV14 and TRBJ2-1, reads EAGVTQFPSHSVIEKGQTVTLRCDPISGHDNLYWYRRVMGKEIKFLLHFVKESKQDESGMPNNRFLAERTGGTYSTLKVQPAELEDSGVYFCASSQVVGNEQFFGPGTRLTVL.

The chain has TRBV4-1 and TRBJ2-7; possibly TRBD2 for D (7 bases). The ends were cut back, 0 bases at V and 3 bases at J, with 15 bases in the middle. The CDR3 spans 16 residues. Germline-derived CDR1 and CDR2 are MGHRA and YSYEKL. The CDR3 is CASSQDPQGTIYEQYF. CDR3 sequence (DNA): TGCGCCAGCAGCCAAGATCCTCAGGGGACTATCTACGAGCAGTACTTC.

The chain joins TRBV7-2 to TRBJ1-4, with D maybe TRBD1 (5 bases). The CDR3 has 17 residues. Germline V CDR1 and CDR2: SGHTA, FQGNSA. With 3 bases removed from V and 8 bases from J, the gap between germline ends came to 22 bases. The CDR3 sequence: CASSFPALGDRGEKLFF. CDR3 DNA: TGTGCCAGCAGCTTCCCAGCTCTCGGGGACCGCGGAGAAAAACTGTTTTTT.